The 15 T cell receptor beta chains in this list originate from one sample, sequenced in a study of technical replicates of blood from four donors. TCRdb keeps only in-frame clones here, not all; method: immunoSEQ multiplex PCR. The sample yields under 80,000 clones, about 91% seen once. The sequenced material came from T cells isolated from PBMCs. These receptor sequences come from a human donor in good health. Some clones in this sample may be carry-over from other donors' samples.

This chain uses TRBV4-2 with TRBJ1-2; D call uncertain. Trimming removed 0 bases from V and 6 bases from J, with 11 bases in between. This CDR3 is 14 amino acids long. The germline gives CDR1 LGHNA, CDR2 YNFKEQ. This chain's CDR3 is CASSQDLHSHGYTF. DNA of the CDR3: TGTGCCAGCAGCCAAGATCTACATAGCCATGGCTACACCTTC.

V and J are TRBV2 and TRBJ1-1; TRBD1 aligns across 7 bases. The CDR3 has 15 amino acids. Trimming cost V 7 bases and J 0 bases; bases outside gene matches: 8. From germline, CDR1 is SNHLY and CDR2 FYNNEI. The CDR3 DNA follows: TGTGCCAGCATTCTCACAGGGGCGATGAACACTGAAGCTTTCTTT. It is translated as CASILTGAMNTEAFF.

In regard to this clone: The junction departs from the called germline gene at one end, perhaps through a read error. The chain employs TRBV30 and TRBJ2-7, with 8 bases matching TRBD1. CDR1 and CDR2 from the germline V gene are GTSNPN and SVGIG (reference sequence). There are 13 residues in the CDR3. The CDR3 here is CAGTGTGNYQQYF. The DNA of the CDR3 is TGTGCCGGAACCGGGACAGGAAACTACCAGCAGTACTTC.

The rearrangement uses TRBV19 and TRBJ1-3; the D gene is possibly TRBD1 (5 bases). The length of the CDR3 is 15 residues. V dropped 5 bases and J dropped 4 bases, with 15 bases sitting between them. Germline CDR1 and CDR2: LNHDA and SQIVND (reference sequence). The CDR3 protein is CASSPDRAPGNTIYF. CDR3 bases: TGTGCCAGTAGTCCCGACAGAGCCCCGGGAAACACCATATATTTT.

The gene calls are TRBV19 and TRBJ2-1; 7 bases are a match to TRBD1. Germline CDR1 is LNHDA and CDR2 is SQIVND (reference sequence). V lost 4 bases and J lost 6; bases outside the gene matches: 3. CDR3 size: 13 residues. The CDR3 coding sequence is TGTGCCAGTAGTAGGGACAGATTCAATGAGCAGTTCTTC. Translation: CASSRDRFNEQFF.

The V and J genes are TRBV6-5 and TRBJ2-5, with D unresolved. This CDR3 has 12 amino acids. The germline gives CDR1 MNHEY, CDR2 SVGAGI. V gave up 5 bases and J gave up 5 bases, with 9 bases separating them. CDR3 amino acids: CASSRVWETQYF. In nucleotides, the CDR3 is TGTGCCAGCAGTCGGGTTTGGGAGACCCAGTACTTC.

The V call is TRBV23-1, the J call TRBJ1-5; 7 nucleotides align to TRBD1. TRBV23-1 is annotated as an ORF whose role is uncertain. The CDR3 contains 15 residues. Trimming took 8 bases from V and 0 from J; bases not matched to a gene: 7. The CDR3 here is CASGDSFYSNQPQHF. CDR3 sequence (DNA): TGCGCCAGCGGGGACAGTTTTTATAGCAATCAGCCCCAGCATTTT.

This clone was detected once. V is TRBV5-6 and J is TRBJ2-7; D perhaps matches TRBD2 (5 bases). Trimming cost V 6 bases and J 2 bases, with 12 bases left between them. Looked up from germline, CDR1 is SGHDT and CDR2 is YYEEEE. The CDR3 loop spans 13 amino acids. For the CDR3, the DNA is TGTGCCAGCACCTCGGAGGATCCCTACGAGCAGTACTTC. Encoded protein: CASTSEDPYEQYF.

CDR3 protein: CASSGTGTDTQYF. The CDR3, as DNA: TGTGCCAGCAGCGGGACAGGGACAGATACGCAGTATTTT. The chain has TRBV9 and TRBJ2-3; TRBD1 matches 8 bases. J gave up 3 bases and V 3 bases, and 0 bases lay outside the gene matches. The germline gives CDR1 SGDLS, CDR2 YYNGEE. CDR3 length: 13 residues.

The chain uses TRBV28 and TRBJ1-3, with D maybe TRBD1 (5 bases). There are 17 residues in the CDR3. The germline V and J ends were trimmed by 7 bases and 6 bases, with 25 bases remaining between them. Germline values: CDR1 MDHEN, CDR2 SYDVKM. The CDR3 bases are TGTGCCAGCACCGGGTCCCCGACAGTGCCTCCATTAAACACCATATATTTT. Encoded protein: CASTGSPTVPPLNTIYF.

The J gene is TRBJ1-4, the V gene TRBV27, with 7 positions matching TRBD1. The V and J ends lost 5 bases and 8 bases, in that order; junction bases with no gene match: 11. The CDR3 length is 15 residues. The germline gives CDR1 MNHEY, CDR2 SMNVEV (reference sequence). DNA for the CDR3: TGTGCCAGCAGTCGGACAGGAGGGGCGGAGGAAAAACTGTTTTTT. Its protein is CASSRTGGAEEKLFF.

The chain links TRBV30 to TRBJ2-1, with D perhaps TRBD2 (6 bases). The V end lost 3 bases, the J end lost 6 bases, and 21 bases lay between the germline ends. The CDR3 totals 16 residues. Per germline, CDR1 GTSNPN and CDR2 SVGIG (reference sequence). For the CDR3, the DNA is TGTGCCTGGAGGGGGAGACTAGGTACAAAGGTCAATGAGCAGTTCTTC. Encoded protein: CAWRGRLGTKVNEQFF.

The rearrangement links TRBV5-1 to TRBJ1-2; TRBD1 is a possible D gene (5 bases). CDR1 and CDR2 from the germline V gene are SGHRS and YFSETQ. The CDR3 loop spans 16 amino acids. Trimming removed 1 base from V and 5 bases from J, with 18 bases in between. CDR3 protein: CASSLRPWGREYGYTF. Written as DNA, the CDR3 is TGCGCCAGCAGCTTGAGGCCTTGGGGCAGGGAATATGGCTACACCTTC.

The chain links TRBV28 to TRBJ2-7; D unclear. This CDR3 region has 14 residues. Trimming took 4 bases from V and 1 from J, leaving 11 bases between them. Germline lookup yields CDR1 MDHEN and CDR2 SYDVKM. As DNA, the CDR3 is TGTGCCAGCAGTTCCCCGGCAGGTTCCTACGAGCAGTACTTC. Translated, it gives CASSSPAGSYEQYF.

This clone was recorded a few times. The chain employs TRBV19 and TRBJ1-2, with unresolved D. Trimming removed 8 bases from V and 7 bases from J, with 14 bases in between. The CDR3 length is 12 residues. The germline CDR1 and CDR2 sequences are LNHDA and SQIVND (reference sequence). CDR3 nucleotides: TGTGCCAGTGTCGGCCTTGGGAGTGGCTACACCTTC. Translation gives CASVGLGSGYTF.